Below, one T cell receptor beta chain is given with its context. Its antigen is not known. These data belong to a study of T cells in localized non-small cell lung cancer. The ends lost 5 bases at V and 2 bases at J; junction bases unmatched: 7. Germline V CDR1 and CDR2: SGHAT, FQNNGV. CDR3 length equals 15 residues. The method was immunoSEQ multiplex PCR; TCRdb's version includes in-frame clones alone and lacks a portion of them. The repertoire has about 35,000 clones, approximately 90% of them found once; the top ten carry approximately 12%. Findings of the study overall: Median roughly 57 top-100 tumor clones were shared with paired adjacent lung. Adjacent uninvolved lung had the highest clonality, suggesting focused antigen responses. Sequencing covered just one tumor region, so heterogeneity cannot be ruled out.

The chain uses TRBV11-2 and TRBJ2-3; 7 positions agree with TRBD1. The input for sequencing was peripheral blood mononuclear cells, taken before any cancer treatment. The TCR comes from a female donor at least 60 years old with stage II lung adenocarcinoma. CDR3 bases: TGTGCCAGCAGCCGACGGGACAGCTTCACAGATACGCAGTATTTT. Amino acid sequence: CASSRRDSFTDTQYF.